The 26 T cell receptor beta chains below were found in one sample sequenced in a study of blood T cell repertoires in COVID-19. Using immunoSEQ multiplex PCR, the repertoire was profiled, and TCRdb retains in-frame clones only, with some absent. The sample has roughly 340,000 clones; 89% are singletons. The sample taken for sequencing was peripheral blood. Source of these receptors: a woman in her 30s with COVID-19, enrolled during active disease.

The chain uses TRBV4-1 and TRBJ2-3, with D perhaps matching TRBD2 (8 bases). Trimming left V 0 bases short and J 10 bases short, with 17 bases between. The CDR3 runs 15 residues. CDR1 MGHRA and CDR2 YSYEKL come from the germline V gene. The CDR3 here is CASSQESRQGLAQYF. The CDR3 DNA reads TGCGCCAGCAGCCAAGAGTCGCGACAGGGACTAGCGCAGTATTTT.

Only one count was recorded for this clone. The chain employs TRBV28 and TRBJ1-5; the D gene is possibly TRBD1 (6 bases). Germline assignment: CDR1 MDHEN and CDR2 SYDVKM. The CDR3 runs 14 residues. V lost 1 base and J lost 8, with 12 bases in between. The CDR3, as DNA: TGTGCCAGCAGTTTATCTACAGGGAGGGAGCCCCAGCATTTT. Protein: CASSLSTGREPQHF.

The rearrangement uses TRBV5-1 and TRBJ2-3, with TRBD2 matching 9 bases. This CDR3 is 16 amino acids long. The V gene end was trimmed by 2 bases and the J gene end by 4 bases; junction bases not matched to a gene: 8. Germline CDR1 and CDR2: SGHRS and YFSETQ. This CDR3 reads CASSFLAGALPDTQYF. The CDR3 DNA sequence: TGCGCCAGCAGCTTCTTAGCGGGGGCCCTCCCAGATACGCAGTATTTT.

This sequence joins TRBV3-1 (or the pseudogene TRBV3-2) and TRBJ2-1, with a possible D match to TRBD1 (6 bases). The germline V gene encodes CDR1 LGHDT and CDR2 YNNKEL (reference sequence). CDR3 length: 15 amino acids. Deletions cut 4 bases from V and 4 bases from J, with 14 bases between. The CDR3 is CASSRRTDLYNEQFF. CDR3 sequence (DNA): TGTGCCAGCAGCCGTCGGACAGACCTTTACAATGAGCAGTTCTTC.

This chain links TRBV21-1 with TRBJ1-6; the D call of TRBD1 is as the table states it, not checked on the DNA. TRBV21-1 is a known pseudogene. The CDR3 is 17 amino acids. The CDR3 DNA is TGTGCCAGCAGCAAAAACAAGGGGCGGCTCTATAATTCACCCCTCCACTTT. This sequence encodes CASSKNKGRLYNSPLHF.

As DNA, the CDR3 is TGTGCCAGCAGCCGGGGGACTAGCGGGAGATTGGGTGAGCAGTTCTTC. It encodes CASSRGTSGRLGEQFF. This rearrangement joins TRBV3-1 (or the pseudogene TRBV3-2) to TRBJ2-1, with 14 bases matching TRBD2. Germline V lookup: CDR1 LGHDT, CDR2 YNNKEL (reference sequence). The length of the CDR3 is 16 residues. After removal of 4 bases from V and 9 bases from J, the junction contained 8 bases not matched to a gene.

This clone has more than one count but fewer than ten. The gene calls are TRBV6-6 and TRBJ1-5, with a weak D call TRBD1 (6 bases). The germline CDR1 and CDR2 sequences are MNHNY and SVGAGI (reference sequence). Trimming cost V 4 bases and J 11 bases, with 21 bases left between them. The CDR3 extends over 15 amino acids. The CDR3 loop reads CASSSGTSHNPSQHF. The CDR3 bases are TGTGCCAGCAGTTCCGGGACATCCCATAATCCGTCCCAGCATTTT.

V and J are TRBV6-6 and TRBJ1-6; 7 bases line up with TRBD1. The V gene end was trimmed by 2 bases and the J gene end by 5 bases; junction bases not matched to a gene: 6. The CDR3 runs 16 residues. Germline V gene sequence: CDR1 MNHNY, CDR2 SVGAGI (reference sequence). The chain's CDR3 is CASSYVSGGNNSPLHF. The CDR3 nucleotides are TGTGCCAGCAGTTACGTGTCAGGGGGGAATAATTCACCCCTCCACTTT.

The J gene is TRBJ2-3, the V gene TRBV19, with 7 bases that match TRBD2. After removal of 3 bases from V and 4 bases from J, the junction contained 7 bases not matched to a gene. CDR1 is LNHDA and CDR2 is SQIVND in the germline V gene (reference sequence). There are 15 residues in the CDR3. The CDR3 sequence: CASSIVGGGADTQYF. DNA of the CDR3: TGTGCCAGTAGTATCGTCGGGGGAGGGGCAGATACGCAGTATTTT.

This clone was detected only once. The chain carries TRBV7-2 and TRBJ2-5; 12 nucleotides line up with TRBD2. From germline, CDR1 is SGHTA and CDR2 FQGNSA. The CDR3 covers 15 residues. The V segment lost 5 bases and the J segment 4 bases; nucleotides outside the gene matches: 5. The CDR3, as DNA: TGTGCCAGCAGCCCTCCGGGACTAGCGGGAGAGACCCAGTACTTC. Translation: CASSPPGLAGETQYF.

The rearrangement joins TRBV7-2 to TRBJ2-4, with D possibly being TRBD2 (5 bases). CDR3 length: 17 amino acids. Trimming removed 1 base from V and 1 base from J, with 14 bases in between. Looked up from germline, CDR1 is SGHTA and CDR2 is FQGNSA. The CDR3 bases are TGTGCCAGCAGCTTAGTAGGGCTAGCCGACGCCAAAAACATTCAGTACTTC. Residues: CASSLVGLADAKNIQYF.

The CDR3 DNA sequence: TGTGCCAGCAGCTTAGACCCAACCCCGGGCTCCTATAATTCACCCCTCCACTTT. Encoded protein: CASSLDPTPGSYNSPLHF. The chain links TRBV7-6 to TRBJ1-6; D remains unclear. Per the germline V gene, CDR1 is SGHVS and CDR2 is FNYEAQ. The CDR3 spans 18 residues. The V and J ends lost 1 base and 0 bases respectively, with 13 bases between them. Full variable domain (outside the CDR3, taken from reference TRBV7-6 and TRBJ1-6): GAGVSQSPRYKVTKRGQDVALRCDPISGHVSLYWYRQALGQGPEFLTYFNYEAQQDKSGLPNDRFSAERPEGSISTLTIQRTEQRDSAMYRCASSLDPTPGSYNSPLHFGNGTRLTVT.

The J gene is TRBJ1-3, the V gene TRBV9; D possibly corresponds to TRBD1 (6 bases). CDR3 length: 15 amino acids. The V gene's germline CDR1 is SGDLS and CDR2 YYNGEE. Trimming shortened V by 2 bases and J by 4 bases, and 13 bases separated the two germline ends. In nucleotides, the CDR3 is TGTGCCAGCAGCGTCGAGGGGACACGGGGAAACACCATATATTTT. Translated: CASSVEGTRGNTIYF. Filled out from reference TRBV9 and TRBJ1-3, the complete variable domain reads DSGVTQTPKHLITATGQRVTLRCSPRSGDLSVYWYQQSLDQGLQFLIQYYNGEERAKGNILERFSAQQFPDLHSELNLSSLELGDSALYFCASSVEGTRGNTIYFGEGSWLTVV.

The chain couples TRBV9 to TRBJ2-3; TRBD2 matches at 11 bases. Germline CDR1 reads SGDLS; CDR2 reads YYNGEE. V was clipped by 4 bases and J by 2 bases; unmatched bases: 6. This CDR3 region has 16 residues. In DNA, the CDR3 is TGTGCCAGCAGCTCACGACTAGCGGGATCCACAGATACGCAGTATTTT. This sequence encodes CASSSRLAGSTDTQYF.

The J gene is TRBJ2-3, the V gene TRBV5-1, with TRBD2 matching 12 bases. V gave up 4 bases and J gave up 2 bases; unmatched junction bases: 8. The CDR3 sequence is 17 residues long. Germline CDR1 and CDR2: SGHRS and YFSETQ. CDR3 sequence reads: CASSLSLAGGLTDTQYF. In DNA, the CDR3 is TGCGCCAGCAGCCTCTCCCTAGCGGGAGGGCTCACAGATACGCAGTATTTT.

This chain links TRBV7-2 with TRBJ1-5; TRBD1 is a possible D gene (5 bases). The germline V gene has CDR1 SGHTA and CDR2 FQGNSA. V was cut by 5 bases and J by 0 bases, with 11 bases left in between. CDR3 length: 15 residues. CDR3: CASSANRGSNQPQHF. The CDR3 region has the DNA TGTGCCAGCAGCGCCAATAGGGGTAGCAATCAGCCCCAGCATTTT. Using reference TRBV7-2 and TRBJ1-5 for the parts outside the CDR3, the full variable domain is GAGVSQSPSNKVTEKGKDVELRCDPISGHTALYWYRQSLGQGLEFLIYFQGNSAPDKSGLPSDRFSAERTGGSVSTLTIQRTQQEDSAVYLCASSANRGSNQPQHFGDGTRLSIL.

This clone was seen only once. At one of its ends the junction is not consistent with the germline gene, which may arise from a read error. The V call is TRBV3-1 (or the pseudogene TRBV3-2), the J call TRBJ2-3; 9 bases are shared with TRBD1. The germline gives CDR1 LGHDT, CDR2 YNNKEL (reference sequence). The CDR3 runs 16 residues. The CDR3, as DNA: TGTGCCAGCAGCCAAGCGGGACAGGGAAGCAGAGATACGCAGTATTTT. Its translation is CASSQAGQGSRDTQYF.

The V gene is TRBV7-9, the J gene TRBJ2-7, with 7 bases lining up with TRBD1. V gave up 4 bases and J gave up 0 bases; unmatched junction bases: 6. The CDR3 length is 15 residues. Germline assignment: CDR1 SEHNR and CDR2 FQNEAQ (reference sequence). CDR3 nucleotides: TGTGCCAGCAGCTCCAACCGGGACAGCTCCTACGAGCAGTACTTC. It specifies CASSSNRDSSYEQYF.

This chain uses TRBV9 with TRBJ2-7, with 8 bases aligning to TRBD1. Germline loops: CDR1 SGDLS, CDR2 YYNGEE. This CDR3 has 13 amino acids. With V trimmed by 5 bases and J by 7 bases, 8 bases remained unmatched. The CDR3 region is CASRGQGAGEQYF. In nucleotides, the CDR3 is TGTGCCAGCAGAGGGCAGGGGGCAGGTGAGCAGTACTTC.

For this clone: This CDR3 is also generated by other DNA sequences in the sample. V and J are TRBV30 and TRBJ1-2; TRBD1 might be the D (5 bases). The CDR3 consists of 11 residues. The V gene's germline CDR1 is GTSNPN and CDR2 SVGIG (reference sequence). V gave up 1 base and J gave up 8 bases, with 8 bases separating them. The DNA of the CDR3 is TGTGCCTGGAGTGGCGGGGGGGGCTACACCTTC. Translation: CAWSGGGGYTF.

The chain employs TRBV5-1 and TRBJ2-5, with D perhaps matching TRBD1 (5 bases). From germline, CDR1 is SGHRS and CDR2 YFSETQ. The CDR3 runs to 13 residues. V was pared by 5 bases and J by 3 bases, with 11 bases between. DNA of the CDR3: TGCGCCAGCAGTGTAGCAGGGAAAGAGACCCAGTACTTC. It translates to CASSVAGKETQYF.

The gene calls are TRBV7-9 and TRBJ2-3; 11 bases line up with TRBD2. CDR1 SEHNR and CDR2 FQNEAQ come from the germline V gene (reference sequence). The V gene end was trimmed by 5 bases and the J gene end by 2 bases; junction bases not matched to a gene: 15. The CDR3 has 19 amino acids. CDR3 sequence: CASSLTPGLAAGDTDTQYF. The CDR3 DNA is TGTGCCAGCAGCCTCACTCCGGGACTAGCGGCGGGGGACACAGATACGCAGTATTTT. Combining the CDR3 with reference TRBV7-9 and TRBJ2-3 gives the whole variable domain DTGVSQNPRHKITKRGQNVTFRCDPISEHNRLYWYRQTLGQGPEFLTYFQNEAQLEKSRLLSDRFSAERPKGSFSTLEIQRTEQGDSAMYLCASSLTPGLAAGDTDTQYFGPGTRLTVL.

The chain carries TRBV7-6 and TRBJ2-7, with 13 bases aligning to TRBD2. This CDR3 has 16 residues. Trimming took 5 bases from V and 4 from J; bases not matched to a gene: 8. Per germline, CDR1 SGHVS and CDR2 FNYEAQ. In DNA form, the CDR3 reads TGTGCCAGCAGCCTAGACGGGACTAGCGGGGAATACGAGCAGTACGTC. Translation: CASSLDGTSGEYEQYV.

J is TRBJ1-2 and V is TRBV18, with TRBD1 as a possible D gene (5 bases). The CDR3 runs to 20 residues. The V gene lost 5 bases and the J gene lost 0 bases, with 28 bases spanning the gap. Germline CDR1 reads KGHSH; CDR2 reads LQKENI. The CDR3, as DNA: TGTGCCAGCTCAACAAGGGACGTCCACACAGAGGGAGGAGCTAACTATGGCTACACCTTC. Its protein product is CASSTRDVHTEGGANYGYTF.

This chain joins TRBV6-5 and TRBJ2-5; 10 bases align to TRBD2. The CDR3 runs 15 residues. V lost 6 bases to trimming and J lost 2 bases; unmatched junction nucleotides: 6. CDR1 MNHEY and CDR2 SVGAGI come from the germline V gene. The CDR3 DNA follows: TGTGCCAGCAGCCTAGGACTAGCGGATCAAGAGACCCAGTACTTC. It yields the protein CASSLGLADQETQYF.

The chain combines TRBV6-4 with TRBJ2-1, with 7 bases aligning to TRBD1. The junction had 6 bases not matched to a gene; V was cut back by 2 bases and J by 2 bases. Germline assignment: CDR1 MRHNA and CDR2 SNTAGT. The CDR3 spans 16 residues. In DNA, the CDR3 is TGTGCCAGCAGTGACCGACAGGGTAGGACCTACAATGAGCAGTTCTTC. Protein product: CASSDRQGRTYNEQFF.